The 28 T cell receptor beta chains in this list originate from one sample, sequenced in a study of shared clonotypes between healthy human individuals. The assay was immunoSEQ multiplex PCR, and TCRdb's table has in-frame clones only and misses some. The sample includes around 1.1 million clones, about 80% seen only once; the top ten take 0.61%. The sequenced sample was memory CD4+ T cells from PBMCs. Subset meaning: CD45RA-negative fraction. Source of these receptors: a man aged 18 to 29 in good health. Some clones in this sample may be carry-over from other donors' samples.

The chain joins TRBV7-9 to TRBJ2-3; D is ambiguous. Germline CDR1 is SEHNR and CDR2 is FQNEAQ (reference sequence). The CDR3 has 14 residues. With 4 bases removed from V and 4 bases from J, the gap between germline ends came to 12 bases. The CDR3: CASSSTGPPDTQYF. The CDR3 bases are TGTGCCAGCAGCTCAACCGGGCCCCCAGATACGCAGTATTTT.

The V and J genes are TRBV14 and TRBJ2-7; 8 bases are shared with TRBD1. Germline CDR1 is SGHDN and CDR2 is FVKESK. Unmatched junction bases numbered 2, after V lost 0 bases and J lost 1 base. The CDR3 loop spans 15 amino acids. The CDR3 region is CASSQDRGRSYEQYF. The CDR3 DNA follows: TGTGCCAGCAGCCAAGACAGGGGGCGATCCTACGAGCAGTACTTC. The variable domain in full, completed from reference TRBV14 and TRBJ2-7, reads EAGVTQFPSHSVIEKGQTVTLRCDPISGHDNLYWYRRVMGKEIKFLLHFVKESKQDESGMPNNRFLAERTGGTYSTLKVQPAELEDSGVYFCASSQDRGRSYEQYFGPGTRLTVT.

This CDR3 is CASSPGPGREQYF. The CDR3 DNA sequence: TGTGCCAGCAGTCCAGGGCCGGGGCGCGAGCAGTACTTC. This sequence joins TRBV27 and TRBJ2-7; perhaps D is TRBD1 or TRBD2 (5 bases each). The V end lost 5 bases, the J end lost 6 bases, and 14 bases lay between the germline ends. The CDR3 spans 13 residues. CDR1 and CDR2 (germline): MNHEY, SMNVEV (reference sequence).

On this clone itself: This may stem from a read error, because a much larger clone lies one nucleotide away. The J gene is TRBJ2-7, the V gene TRBV7-9; D unclear. The length of the CDR3 is 14 residues. The V and J ends lost 4 bases and 2 bases respectively, with 12 bases between them. In germline, CDR1 is SEHNR, CDR2 FQNEAQ (reference sequence). The CDR3 sequence: CASSSPGDTYEQYF. DNA of the CDR3: TGTGCCAGCAGCTCGCCAGGCGATACCTACGAGCAGTACTTC. Supplemented by reference TRBV7-9 and TRBJ2-7, the full variable domain reads DTGVSQNPRHKITKRGQNVTFRCDPISEHNRLYWYRQTLGQGPEFLTYFQNEAQLEKSRLLSDRFSAERPKGSFSTLEIQRTEQGDSAMYLCASSSPGDTYEQYFGPGTRLTVT.

The V call is TRBV4-3, the J call TRBJ1-2; no firm D call. CDR3 size: 14 residues. Germline V gives CDR1 LGHNA, CDR2 YSLEER. V lost 0 bases and J lost 5, with 10 bases in between. The CDR3 here is CASSQELVGYGYTF. The DNA for the CDR3 is TGCGCCAGCAGCCAAGAGTTGGTAGGGTATGGCTACACCTTC.

The chain joins TRBV20-1 to TRBJ1-2; no clear D gene. This CDR3 is 11 amino acids long. In germline, CDR1 is DFQATT, CDR2 SNEGSKA (reference sequence). Trimming took off 4 bases at V and 4 bases at J, with 7 bases between the two ends. This chain's CDR3 is CSANGVYGYTF. The CDR3 DNA reads as TGCAGTGCTAACGGGGTCTATGGCTACACCTTC.

V and J are TRBV19 and TRBJ2-7; TRBD2 agrees at 11 bases. J was trimmed by 3 bases and V by 3 bases; bases with no gene match: 4. CDR1 and CDR2 (germline): LNHDA, SQIVND (reference sequence). The CDR3 totals 15 residues. CDR3 sequence (DNA): TGTGCCAGTAGTATTAGCGGGAGGGCCCTCTACGAGCAGTACTTC. It encodes CASSISGRALYEQYF.

This clone was counted ten times or more. Other DNA variants within this sample encode the same CDR3. The V call is TRBV5-1, the J call TRBJ2-1; 13 positions match TRBD2. Germline V lookup: CDR1 SGHRS, CDR2 YFSETQ. The CDR3 consists of 16 residues. V was clipped by 4 bases and J by 8 bases; unmatched bases: 9. The CDR3 DNA reads TGCGCCAGCAGCGTTCGGACTAGCGGGAGTCAGGATGAGCAGTTCTTC. It encodes CASSVRTSGSQDEQFF.

The gene calls are TRBV11-2 and TRBJ2-4, with TRBD1 matching over 9 bases. Germline values: CDR1 SGHAT, CDR2 FQNNGV. The CDR3 runs 19 residues. Trimming removed 8 bases from V and 0 bases from J; junction bases left unmatched: 17. The CDR3 nucleotides read TGTGCCAGCCGGCGGATAGGGCCGGGACAGGGAGTAGCCAAAAACATTCAGTACTTC. It translates to CASRRIGPGQGVAKNIQYF.

In this sample, this clone turned up once. This chain connects TRBV9 to TRBJ2-7; D may be TRBD2 (5 bases). Trimming pared 4 bases from V and 7 bases from J, leaving 12 bases between. From germline, CDR1 is SGDLS and CDR2 YYNGEE. The CDR3 loop spans 12 amino acids. In DNA, the CDR3 is TGTGCCAGCAGCCCCGGGGTGGGTGAGCAGTACTTC. Translated, it gives CASSPGVGEQYF. Full variable domain (rest looked up from reference TRBV9 and TRBJ2-7): DSGVTQTPKHLITATGQRVTLRCSPRSGDLSVYWYQQSLDQGLQFLIQYYNGEERAKGNILERFSAQQFPDLHSELNLSSLELGDSALYFCASSPGVGEQYFGPGTRLTVT.

This clone occurred a few times. The genes are TRBV18 and TRBJ1-5; D might be TRBD1 (6 bases). The CDR3 runs 14 residues. Germline CDR1 is KGHSH and CDR2 is LQKENI. Trimming removed 6 bases from V and 2 bases from J, with 11 bases in between. Written as DNA, the CDR3 is TGTGCCAGCTCTCCTGAGGGGGGCAATCAGCCCCAGCATTTT. This gives the protein CASSPEGGNQPQHF.

This clone was seen a few times. The rearrangement joins TRBV4-3 to TRBJ2-7, with D tentatively TRBD2 (5 bases). This CDR3 is 15 amino acids long. V lost 4 bases and J 3 bases, leaving 16 bases between the germline ends. Germline V gene data show CDR1 as LGHNA and CDR2 as YSLEER. CDR3 coding DNA: TGCGCCAGCAGCCTCGGACGGGAAGCTCACTACGAGCAGTACTTC. Its translation is CASSLGREAHYEQYF.

This clone has a handful of counts. The chain combines TRBV7-3 with TRBJ2-6; D call uncertain. The CDR3 loop spans 16 amino acids. The V gene's germline CDR1 is SGHTA and CDR2 FQGTGA. V was shortened by 1 base and J by 0 bases, with 7 bases between the two germline ends. The CDR3 region has the DNA TGTGCCAGCAGCTTAAACCCCGGCTCTGGGGCCAACGTCCTGACTTTC. Protein: CASSLNPGSGANVLTF.

The chain links TRBV20-1 to TRBJ1-2, with D possibly TRBD1 on 6 matching bases. V shed 7 bases and J shed 7 bases, with 13 bases lying between them. Germline assignment: CDR1 DFQATT and CDR2 SNEGSKA (reference sequence). The CDR3 extends over 11 amino acids. The CDR3 loop is CSVRGPGGYTF. The CDR3 bases are TGCAGTGTTCGGGGGCCGGGTGGCTACACCTTC.

This rearrangement joins TRBV6-5 to TRBJ1-1, with unresolved D. This CDR3 region has 12 residues. CDR1 is MNHEY and CDR2 is SVGAGI in the germline V gene. The V end lost 9 bases, the J end lost 3 bases, and 11 bases lay between the germline ends. DNA for the CDR3: TGTGCCAGTCTAGGACGGCACACTGAAGCTTTCTTT. It encodes CASLGRHTEAFF.

On this clone itself: The same CDR3 also results from other DNA sequences found in this sample. The chain carries TRBV7-9 and TRBJ1-5; possible D gene TRBD1, 5 bases. This CDR3 is built from 13 residues. V gave up 2 bases and J gave up 5 bases, with 7 bases separating them. Germline-derived CDR1 and CDR2 are SEHNR and FQNEAQ (reference sequence). The CDR3 loop reads CASSLSGDQPQHF. The DNA of the CDR3 is TGTGCCAGCAGCTTATCGGGGGATCAGCCCCAGCATTTT. The full variable domain, in which reference TRBV7-9 and TRBJ1-5 provide the parts outside the CDR3, is DTGVSQNPRHKITKRGQNVTFRCDPISEHNRLYWYRQTLGQGPEFLTYFQNEAQLEKSRLLSDRFSAERPKGSFSTLEIQRTEQGDSAMYLCASSLSGDQPQHFGDGTRLSIL.

This clone was seen ten or more times. The CDR3 DNA reads as TGTGCCAGCAGCCCGTTCGACGGTTCCTCCTACGAGCAGTACTTC. This gives the protein CASSPFDGSSYEQYF. V and J are TRBV5-8 and TRBJ2-7; D is uncertain. Trimming removed 4 bases from V and 0 bases from J, with 14 bases in between. The CDR3 consists of 15 residues. Per germline, CDR1 SGHTS and CDR2 YDEGEE.

V usage is TRBV4-2 and J usage is TRBJ2-2, with D possibly matching TRBD2 (5 bases). Germline loops: CDR1 LGHNA, CDR2 YNFKEQ. The CDR3 length is 16 residues. Trimming removed 5 bases from V and 2 bases from J, with 15 bases in between. As DNA, the CDR3 is TGTGCCAGCAGCGGGAGTGGTTCTGTAAACACCGGGGAGCTGTTTTTT. It specifies CASSGSGSVNTGELFF.

In this sample, this clone turned up a few times. The chain has TRBV19 and TRBJ1-1, with 8 bases lining up with TRBD1. The germline V gene encodes CDR1 LNHDA and CDR2 SQIVND (reference sequence). With 9 bases clipped from V and 7 bases from J, the junction kept 10 bases outside the gene matches. The CDR3 contains 13 residues. The CDR3 nucleotides are TGTGCCAGCATCGACAGGGGTCCCTTTGAAGCTTTCTTT. Residues: CASIDRGPFEAFF.

The genes are TRBV7-2 and TRBJ2-2; 9 bases map to TRBD2. With 1 base clipped from V and 5 bases from J, the junction kept 2 bases outside the gene matches. The CDR3 runs 15 residues. Germline CDR1 and CDR2: SGHTA and FQGNSA. For the CDR3, the DNA is TGTGCCAGCAGCTTAGTAGCGGGAGTAACCGGGGAGCTGTTTTTT. This codes for CASSLVAGVTGELFF.

The genes are TRBV27 and TRBJ2-7; 13 bases line up with TRBD2. This CDR3 spans 16 amino acids. V trimming: 5 bases; J trimming: 4 bases; junction bases outside the gene matches: 8. The germline CDR1 and CDR2 sequences are MNHEY and SMNVEV (reference sequence). CDR3 nucleotides: TGTGCCAGCAGTCCCTTTCGGACTAGCGGGAGTTACGAGCAGTACTTC. Translated, it gives CASSPFRTSGSYEQYF.

As for this clone: With a far larger clone one base away, a read error is the likely cause. The same CDR3 arises from other DNA sequences in this sample as well. This sequence joins TRBV7-9 and TRBJ2-7; D call uncertain. V was cut by 9 bases and J by 3 bases, with 15 bases left in between. Germline lookup yields CDR1 SEHNR and CDR2 FQNEAQ (reference sequence). This CDR3 region has 13 residues. The CDR3, as DNA: TGTGCCAGTAGCCCCGGGCCACGCTACGAGCAGTACTTC. Translated, it gives CASSPGPRYEQYF.

The V and J genes are TRBV6-5 and TRBJ1-6; D is unclear. Germline lookup yields CDR1 MNHEY and CDR2 SVGAGI. This CDR3 is 15 amino acids long. Trimming removed 5 bases from V and 7 bases from J, with 15 bases in between. The CDR3 loop reads CASSPIPDPNSPLHF. The CDR3 coding sequence is TGTGCCAGCAGTCCCATTCCGGACCCGAATTCACCCCTCCACTTT.

V gene TRBV2 combines with J gene TRBJ2-1; D might be TRBD2 (6 bases). Germline V gives CDR1 SNHLY, CDR2 FYNNEI. The CDR3 is made up of 14 amino acids. Deletions cut 4 bases from V and 4 bases from J, with 11 bases between. CDR3: CASSGEAAYNEQFF. CDR3 nucleotides: TGTGCCAGCAGTGGGGAGGCGGCGTACAATGAGCAGTTCTTC.

The genes are TRBV5-6 and TRBJ1-1; a weak D match, TRBD1 (6 bases). Looked up from germline, CDR1 is SGHDT and CDR2 is YYEEEE. This CDR3 region has 13 residues. The V gene lost 0 bases and the J gene lost 6 bases, with 9 bases spanning the gap. The CDR3 DNA reads as TGTGCCAGCAGCTTGGAGGGGGACCCTGAAGCTTTCTTT. As protein: CASSLEGDPEAFF.

A remark on this clone: Given a much more abundant clone one base away, this may be a read error. Different DNA sequences within this sample yield the same CDR3. The rearrangement links TRBV2 to TRBJ1-1; the D gene is possibly TRBD1 (6 bases). Germline V gene data show CDR1 as SNHLY and CDR2 as FYNNEI. The CDR3 has 14 residues. CDR3 sequence (DNA): TGTGCCAGCAGGACTTTAACAGGGAACACTGAAGCCTTCTTT. It encodes CASRTLTGNTEAFF.

The J gene is TRBJ2-7, the V gene TRBV28; 13 bases are shared with TRBD2. The CDR3 sequence is 15 residues long. The germline V gene has CDR1 MDHEN and CDR2 SYDVKM. V lost 10 bases, J lost 3 bases, and 9 bases stayed unmatched. The chain's CDR3 is CATQPGLAGSYEQYF. Written as DNA, the CDR3 is TGTGCCACCCAACCGGGACTAGCGGGAAGCTACGAGCAGTACTTC.

A word on this clone: The same CDR3 arises from other DNA sequences in this sample as well. V and J are TRBV9 and TRBJ2-3; D gene ambiguous. Trimming cost V 2 bases and J 6 bases, with 7 bases left between them. Germline V gene data show CDR1 as SGDLS and CDR2 as YYNGEE. This CDR3 region has 12 residues. CDR3 bases: TGTGCCAGCAGCGTCGGCTCCGATACGCAGTATTTT. Amino acids: CASSVGSDTQYF.